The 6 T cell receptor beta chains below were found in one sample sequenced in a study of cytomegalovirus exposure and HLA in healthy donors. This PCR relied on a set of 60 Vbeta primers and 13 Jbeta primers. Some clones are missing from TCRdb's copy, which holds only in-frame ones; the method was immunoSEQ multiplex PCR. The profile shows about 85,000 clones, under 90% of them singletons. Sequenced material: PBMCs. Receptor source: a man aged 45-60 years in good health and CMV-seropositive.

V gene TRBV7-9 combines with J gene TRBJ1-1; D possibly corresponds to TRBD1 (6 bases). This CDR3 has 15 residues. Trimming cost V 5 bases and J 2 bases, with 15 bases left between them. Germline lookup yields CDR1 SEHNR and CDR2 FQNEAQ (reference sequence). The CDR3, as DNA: TGTGCCAGCAGCAGTTGGGACAAGGTTAACACTGAAGCTTTCTTT. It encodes CASSSWDKVNTEAFF.

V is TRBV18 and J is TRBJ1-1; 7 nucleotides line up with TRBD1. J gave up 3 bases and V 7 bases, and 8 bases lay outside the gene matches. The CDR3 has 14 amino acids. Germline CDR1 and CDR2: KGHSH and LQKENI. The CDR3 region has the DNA TGTGCCAGCTTGAAAGGGACAGAAGACACTGAAGCTTTCTTT. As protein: CASLKGTEDTEAFF. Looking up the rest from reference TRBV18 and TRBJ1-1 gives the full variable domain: NAGVMQNPRHLVRRRGQEARLRCSPMKGHSHVYWYRQLPEEGLKFMVYLQKENIIDESGMPKERFSAEFPKEGPSILRIQQVVRGDSAAYFCASLKGTEDTEAFFGQGTRLTVV.

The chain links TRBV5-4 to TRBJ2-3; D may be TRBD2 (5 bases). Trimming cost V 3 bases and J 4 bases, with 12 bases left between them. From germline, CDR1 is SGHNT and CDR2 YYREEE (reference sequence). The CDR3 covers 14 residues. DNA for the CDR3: TGTGCCAGCAGCTCCGCGGGTGGCCCAGATACGCAGTATTTT. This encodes CASSSAGGPDTQYF.

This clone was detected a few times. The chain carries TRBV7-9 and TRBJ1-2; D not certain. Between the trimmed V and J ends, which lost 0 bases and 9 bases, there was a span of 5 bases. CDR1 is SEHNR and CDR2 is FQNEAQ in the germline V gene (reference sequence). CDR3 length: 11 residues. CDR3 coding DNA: TGTGCCAGCAGCTTAGCCGGGAGCTACACCTTC. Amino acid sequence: CASSLAGSYTF.

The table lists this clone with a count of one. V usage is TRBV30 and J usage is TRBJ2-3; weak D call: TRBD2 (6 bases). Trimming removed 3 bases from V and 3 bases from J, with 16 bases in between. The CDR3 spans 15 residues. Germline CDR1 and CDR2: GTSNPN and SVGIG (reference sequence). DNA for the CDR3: TGTGCCTGGAGCAGAGACGGGAGAGGGACAGATACGCAGTATTTT. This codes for CAWSRDGRGTDTQYF.

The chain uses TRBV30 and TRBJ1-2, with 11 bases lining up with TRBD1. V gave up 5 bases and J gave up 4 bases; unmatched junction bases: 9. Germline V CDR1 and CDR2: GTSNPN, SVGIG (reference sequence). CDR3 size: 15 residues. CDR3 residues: CAWEWTGGLIYGYTF. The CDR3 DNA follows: TGTGCCTGGGAATGGACAGGGGGCCTGATCTATGGCTACACCTTC.